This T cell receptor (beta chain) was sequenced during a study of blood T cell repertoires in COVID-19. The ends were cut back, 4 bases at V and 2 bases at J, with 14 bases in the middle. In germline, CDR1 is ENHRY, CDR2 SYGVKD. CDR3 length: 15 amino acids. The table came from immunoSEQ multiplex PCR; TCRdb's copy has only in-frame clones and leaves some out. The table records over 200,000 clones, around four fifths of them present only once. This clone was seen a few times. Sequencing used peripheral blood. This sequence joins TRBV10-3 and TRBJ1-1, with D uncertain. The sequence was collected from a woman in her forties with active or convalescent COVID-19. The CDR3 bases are TGTGCCATCAGTGGCCAAGCAGGCTCCAACACTGAAGCTTTCTTT. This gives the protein CAISGQAGSNTEAFF.